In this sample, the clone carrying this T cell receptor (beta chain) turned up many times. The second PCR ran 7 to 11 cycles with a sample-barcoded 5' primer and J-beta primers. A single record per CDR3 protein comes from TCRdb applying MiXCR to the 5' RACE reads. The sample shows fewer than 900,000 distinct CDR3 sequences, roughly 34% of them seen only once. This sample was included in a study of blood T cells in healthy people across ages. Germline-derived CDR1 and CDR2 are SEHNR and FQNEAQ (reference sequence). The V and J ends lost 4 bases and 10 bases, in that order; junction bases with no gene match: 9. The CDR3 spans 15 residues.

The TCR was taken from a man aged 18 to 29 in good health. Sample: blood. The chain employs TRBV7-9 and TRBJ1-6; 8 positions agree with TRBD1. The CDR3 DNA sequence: TGTGCCAGCAGCTCCCCGGACAGGGCTAAATCACCCCTCCACTTT. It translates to CASSSPDRAKSPLHF.